Listed below are T cell receptor beta chains from one sample, sequenced in a study of blood T cell repertoires in COVID-19. Measured with immunoSEQ multiplex PCR; TCRdb has only the in-frame clones, and not every one. Of around 500,000 clones in the sample, approximately 85% were seen once. Sequencing was done on a sample of peripheral blood. These receptors were collected from a human donor in a cohort sampled during active COVID-19. Both conserved end residues are part of each CDR3. D genes are given only for firm matches. Clone size is stated in some rows and not others, as once, few, many or a class when expanded.

V gene	clone size	J gene	D gene	CDR3 protein	CDR3 DNA
TRBV28	-	TRBJ2-5	-	CASSLTGEVGETQYF	TGTGCCAGCAGTCTTACAGGGGAGGTCGGAGAGACCCAGTACTTC
TRBV7-3	-	TRBJ1-5	-	CASSSPRHKVAGDNQPQHF	TGTGCCAGCAGCTCCCCCCGACACAAAGTGGCTGGCGACAATCAGCCCCAGCATTTT
TRBV5-1	-	TRBJ2-3	TRBD2	CASSSGLAADTQYF	TGCGCCAGCAGCTCGGGACTAGCAGCGGATACGCAGTATTTT
TRBV7-2	-	TRBJ1-6	-	CASTPSSGSSYNSPLHF	TGTGCCAGCACCCCATCTTCAGGAAGCTCCTATAATTCACCCCTCCACTTT
TRBV28	once	TRBJ2-1	TRBD2	CASSPSGLPSHNEQFF	TGTGCCAGCAGTCCCTCGGGACTACCTTCCCACAATGAGCAGTTCTTC
TRBV4-1	-	TRBJ2-1	-	CASSQDGAGAPYNEQFF	TGCGCCAGCAGCCAAGATGGGGCAGGGGCACCCTACAATGAGCAGTTCTTC
TRBV3-1/TRBV3-2	once	TRBJ2-4	-	CASSRPTLARIAAKNIQYF	TGTGCCAGCAGCCGCCCGACTCTGGCTAGGATAGCGGCCAAAAACATTCAGTACTTC
TRBV6-5	-	TRBJ1-2	TRBD1	CASSLDRGAVGYTF	TGTGCCAGCAGCCTCGACAGGGGGGCGGTTGGCTACACCTTC
TRBV5-4	-	TRBJ2-7	TRBD2	CVLSRALAGSYEQYF	TGTGTTCTCAGCCGGGCCCTAGCGGGAAGTTACGAGCAGTACTTC
TRBV5-1	-	TRBJ2-6	-	CASSLGWGHALSGANVLTF	TGCGCCAGCAGCTTGGGGTGGGGACACGCACTCTCTGGGGCCAACGTCCTGACTTTC
TRBV25-1	-	TRBJ2-3	TRBD1	CASSQPGTGVGDTQYF	TGTGCCAGCAGTCAACCCGGGACAGGGGTGGGAGATACGCAGTATTTT
TRBV11-2	-	TRBJ2-3	-	CASSLARVSDTQYF	TGTGCCAGCAGCTTAGCCCGGGTCTCAGATACGCAGTATTTT
TRBV5-1	-	TRBJ2-3	-	CASSSPQDTQYF	TGCGCCAGCAGCTCACCACAAGATACGCAGTATTTT
TRBV3-1/TRBV3-2	-	TRBJ2-5	-	CASSRPRGYQETQYF	TGTGCCAGCAGCCGGCCCCGGGGTTACCAAGAGACCCAGTACTTC
TRBV6-5	-	TRBJ2-1	TRBD2	CASSYSEAGEDEQFF	TGTGCCAGCAGTTACTCGGAAGCGGGAGAAGATGAGCAGTTCTTC
TRBV10-2	-	TRBJ1-3	-	CASSELGTARGNTIYF	TGCGCCAGCAGTGAGTTAGGTACAGCAAGAGGAAACACCATATATTTT
TRBV29-1	-	TRBJ1-1	-	CSVGSVNTEAFF	TGCAGCGTTGGTTCCGTGAACACTGAAGCTTTCTTT
TRBV27	-	TRBJ2-3	-	CASSEDGDTQYF	TGTGCCAGCAGTGAGGATGGAGATACGCAGTATTTT
TRBV18	few	TRBJ1-6	-	CASSPTQALNSPLHF	TGTGCCAGCTCACCGACCCAGGCCCTTAATTCACCCCTCCACTTT
TRBV6-5	few	TRBJ1-6	-	CASSYQGPNSPLHF	TGTGCCAGCAGTTATCAGGGTCCGAATTCACCCCTCCACTTT
TRBV9	-	TRBJ2-2	TRBD2	CASTPAWDGRGTGELFF	TGTGCCAGCACCCCCGCCTGGGACGGGAGGGGCACCGGGGAGCTGTTTTTT
TRBV19	-	TRBJ1-3	-	CASRTHSTVYSGNTIYF	TGTGCCAGTAGAACCCACTCTACAGTATACTCTGGAAACACCATATATTTT
TRBV27	-	TRBJ2-5	-	CASSFSQGRETQYF	TGTGCCAGCAGTTTCTCTCAGGGAAGGGAGACCCAGTACTTC
TRBV5-1	many	TRBJ2-1	TRBD1	CASSSQGQGANEQFF	TGCGCCAGCAGCTCACAGGGACAGGGGGCAAATGAGCAGTTCTTC